Listed here are 7 T cell receptor beta chains from one sample, sequenced in a study of T cells in women clearing cervical HPV infection (dated by TCRdb to the late 2010s). Library preparation was by the immunoSEQ multiplex PCR assay. The table was pulled from immuneACCESS by TCRdb, which kept in-frame rearrangements only. Such tables lose some clones; where checked, under half of the loss comes from unresolved V genes, and the rest has no known cause. The sample table records approximately 39,000 clones. The ten most abundant clones make up about 1.8% of the sample. Material: blood buffy coat. The receptors shown here come from a woman between 18 and 75 years old with a cervical HPV16 infection that either progressed to CIN3+ or cleared (not recorded which).

To note about this clone: The read is 3 residues too short to cover the CDR3 end, so that end is filled in from the germline J gene. This sequence joins TRBV19 and TRBJ1-1; no firm D call. The germline V gene encodes CDR1 LNHDA and CDR2 SQIVND (reference sequence). V was shortened by 5 bases and J by 4 bases, with 11 bases between the two germline ends. This CDR3 contains 13 residues. The DNA read from the CDR3 is TGTGCCAGTAGTTACCTAGGTGCCACTGAA. Its translation is CASSYLGATE. The whole CDR3 sequence reads CASSYLGATEAFF. Full variable domain (remainder filled in from reference TRBV19 and TRBJ1-1): DGGITQSPKYLFRKEGQNVTLSCEQNLNHDAMYWYRQDPGQGLRLIYYSQIVNDFQKGDIAEGYSVSREKKESFPLTVTSAQKNPTAFYLCASSYLGATEAFFGQGTRLTVV.

A word on this clone: The DNA ends 3 residues before the CDR3 does, and the rest of the CDR3 is filled in from the germline J gene. This sequence joins TRBV18 and TRBJ1-5, with no clear D. Germline loops: CDR1 KGHSH, CDR2 LQKENI. The CDR3 length is 16 residues. V shed 3 bases and J shed 0 bases, with 12 bases lying between them. The CDR3 loop reads CASSPTGRDSNQPQHF. The covered CDR3 bases are TGTGCCAGCTCACCCACGGGGAGGGATAGCAATCAGCCC.

With respect to this clone: The sequence runs out 3 residues before the end of the CDR3; the remainder is reconstructed from the germline J gene. J is TRBJ2-3 and V is TRBV5-6; tentatively, D is TRBD1 (5 bases). Germline loops: CDR1 SGHDT, CDR2 YYEEEE. The CDR3 has 15 amino acids. CDR3 protein: CAPYRGRDSNQPQYF. The sequenced part of the CDR3 DNA is TGTGCCCCCTACCGAGGCAGGGATAGCAATCAGCCG.

In regard to this clone: With the read ending 3 residues before the CDR3 end, the germline J gene is used to fill in that end. The chain has TRBV7-6 and TRBJ2-3; TRBD2 matches 11 bases. Germline V gene sequence: CDR1 SGHVS, CDR2 FNYEAQ. The length of the CDR3 is 16 residues. Incomplete CDR3 DNA: TGTGCCAGCAGCCCCGGACTAGCGGGTGGCCAAGAGACG. Amino acid sequence: CASSPGLAGGQET. The whole CDR3 sequence reads CASSPGLAGGQETQYF.

A remark on this clone: The CDR3 extends 3 residues past the end of the read, so its final part is completed from the germline J gene. This rearrangement joins TRBV7-2 to TRBJ1-2; tentatively, D is TRBD1 (6 bases). This CDR3 comprises 14 residues. Trimming took off 2 bases at V and 6 bases at J, with 13 bases between the two ends. Looked up from germline, CDR1 is SGHTA and CDR2 is FQGNSA. Incomplete CDR3 DNA: TGTGCCAGCAGCTTATCCCTGGCAGGGGATGGC. This encodes CASSLSLAGDG. The full CDR3 sequence reads CASSLSLAGDGYTF.

About this clone: This specimen includes other DNA sequences encoding the same CDR3. This CDR3 is CASSTGHGNTIYF. Partial CDR3 DNA: TGTGCCAGCAGCACAGGGCATGGAAACACC. The V and J genes are TRBV7-9 and TRBJ1-3, with a possible D match to TRBD1 (6 bases). Sequencing ends 3 residues short of the CDR3 end; the germline J gene provides the rest. The germline V gene encodes CDR1 SEHNR and CDR2 FQNEAQ (reference sequence). The V end lost 5 bases, the J end lost 3 bases, and 8 bases lay between the germline ends. This CDR3 contains 13 residues.

Remarks on this clone: The DNA ends 3 residues before the CDR3 does, and the rest of the CDR3 is filled in from the germline J gene. The rearrangement joins TRBV7-2 to TRBJ2-7; TRBD2 matches at 9 bases. The CDR3 consists of 15 residues. After removal of 0 bases from V and 3 bases from J, the junction contained 3 bases not matched to a gene. CDR1 and CDR2 from the germline V gene are SGHTA and FQGNSA. The part of the CDR3 DNA that was read is TGTGCCAGCAGCTTAGCGAGCGGGGGGAACTACGAG. Translation: CASSLASGGNYE. The whole CDR3 protein is CASSLASGGNYEQYF.